Presented here are 30 T cell receptor beta chains from one specimen sequenced in a study of cytomegalovirus exposure and HLA in healthy donors. Researchers ran the PCR with 60 Vbeta and 13 Jbeta primers. Measured with immunoSEQ multiplex PCR; TCRdb has only the in-frame clones, and not every one. The sample lists about 120,000 clones, about 72% occurring once. Sequenced: PBMCs. All receptors derive from a man between 25 and 39 years old in good health and CMV-seropositive.

The chain combines TRBV28 with TRBJ2-7, with D maybe TRBD1 (7 bases). The length of the CDR3 is 16 residues. Germline loops: CDR1 MDHEN, CDR2 SYDVKM. V was clipped by 2 bases and J by 5 bases, with 19 bases between them. CDR3 loop: CASSLPRRRGPDEQYF. The CDR3 nucleotides are TGTGCCAGCAGTTTACCGCGCCGGAGGGGGCCCGACGAGCAGTACTTC.

The chain joins TRBV6-5 to TRBJ1-2; 8 bases are a match to TRBD1. V lost 5 bases and J lost 3; bases outside the gene matches: 8. CDR3 length: 15 amino acids. Germline V gene lookup returns CDR1 MNHEY and CDR2 SVGAGI. DNA of the CDR3: TGTGCCAGCAGTCTCAGGGGGCGCCCCGACTATGGCTACACCTTC. Its translation: CASSLRGRPDYGYTF.

The chain couples TRBV19 to TRBJ1-5; TRBD1 matches 8 bases. Unmatched junction bases numbered 8, after V lost 4 bases and J lost 0 bases. CDR3 size: 17 residues. Germline V gene data show CDR1 as LNHDA and CDR2 as SQIVND (reference sequence). The CDR3 sequence is CASSKGGTGYSNQPQHF. DNA of the CDR3: TGTGCCAGTAGTAAGGGGGGGACAGGCTATAGCAATCAGCCCCAGCATTTT.

This chain links TRBV14 with TRBJ2-1, with 13 positions matching TRBD2. This CDR3 has 16 amino acids. Germline CDR1 and CDR2: SGHDN and FVKESK. V lost 0 bases, J lost 9 bases, and 5 bases stayed unmatched. CDR3 sequence: CASSQDGLAGAIEQFF. DNA for the CDR3: TGTGCCAGCAGCCAAGATGGACTAGCGGGAGCTATTGAGCAGTTCTTC. Full variable domain (rest looked up from reference TRBV14 and TRBJ2-1): EAGVTQFPSHSVIEKGQTVTLRCDPISGHDNLYWYRRVMGKEIKFLLHFVKESKQDESGMPNNRFLAERTGGTYSTLKVQPAELEDSGVYFCASSQDGLAGAIEQFFGPGTRLTVL.

V gene TRBV2 combines with J gene TRBJ2-3; no definite D call. V dropped 0 bases and J dropped 6 bases, with 4 bases sitting between them. Germline CDR1 reads SNHLY; CDR2 reads FYNNEI. The CDR3 sequence is 12 residues long. The CDR3 DNA reads TGTGCCAGCAGTGAAGCTCTCGATACGCAGTATTTT. It encodes CASSEALDTQYF.

The J gene is TRBJ2-3, the V gene TRBV29-1; no clear D gene. Per the germline V gene, CDR1 is SQVTM and CDR2 is ANQGSEA. Trimming pared 2 bases from V and 4 bases from J, leaving 4 bases between. The CDR3 has 11 residues. CDR3 nucleotide sequence: TGCAGCGTTGAATTCGCAGATACGCAGTATTTT. Translating gives CSVEFADTQYF.

This clone appeared a few times. The J gene is TRBJ2-5, the V gene TRBV5-1; D might be TRBD1 (6 bases). V was shortened by 0 bases and J by 2 bases, with 8 bases between the two germline ends. This CDR3 region has 14 residues. Germline loops: CDR1 SGHRS, CDR2 YFSETQ. CDR3 nucleotide sequence: TGCGCCAGCAGCTTGGGACAGGTTCAAGAGACCCAGTACTTC. Translation gives CASSLGQVQETQYF.

With regard to this clone: The sample holds other DNA sequences that translate to the same CDR3. This chain uses TRBV9 with TRBJ2-3, with D maybe TRBD2 (5 bases). Germline-derived CDR1 and CDR2 are SGDLS and YYNGEE. Trimming took off 3 bases at V and 2 bases at J, with 10 bases between the two ends. The CDR3 is 14 residues long. CDR3 protein: CASSASGYTDTQYF. Written as DNA, the CDR3 is TGTGCCAGCAGCGCCAGCGGCTACACAGATACGCAGTATTTT.

The V gene is TRBV11-2, the J gene TRBJ2-3; TRBD2 aligns across 12 bases. The CDR3 has 16 amino acids. V dropped 5 bases and J dropped 2; count of bases not matched to a gene: 5. Germline-derived CDR1 and CDR2 are SGHAT and FQNNGV. DNA of the CDR3: TGTGCCAGCAGCATAAGACTAGCGGGAGCCACAGATACGCAGTATTTT. Translation gives CASSIRLAGATDTQYF.

The sample holds one count of this clone. The chain couples TRBV2 to TRBJ2-2, with TRBD1 matching 7 bases. Per germline, CDR1 SNHLY and CDR2 FYNNEI. V dropped 5 bases and J dropped 5; count of bases not matched to a gene: 8. CDR3 length equals 15 residues. The CDR3 DNA sequence: TGTGCCAGCAGTCCGTACACAGGGGCGACCGGGGAGCTGTTTTTT. Its translation is CASSPYTGATGELFF.

The V and J genes are TRBV6-1 and TRBJ2-3, with D unclear. This CDR3 has 15 amino acids. V was cut by 5 bases and J by 6 bases, with 18 bases left in between. CDR1 and CDR2 (germline): MNHNS, SASEGT. Written as DNA, the CDR3 is TGTGCCAGCAGTTCCCTCCAGGTTCCGCACGATACGCAGTATTTT. It encodes CASSSLQVPHDTQYF.

This clone has a handful of counts. This chain joins TRBV28 and TRBJ2-7; TRBD2 aligns across 12 bases. The V segment lost 7 bases and the J segment 0 bases; nucleotides outside the gene matches: 10. Germline assignment: CDR1 MDHEN and CDR2 SYDVKM. The CDR3 loop spans 17 amino acids. CDR3 coding DNA: TGTGCCAGCACGCCCGGGACTAGCGGGCCAAGCTCCTACGAGCAGTACTTC. It encodes CASTPGTSGPSSYEQYF.

The chain joins TRBV2 to TRBJ2-5, with 8 positions matching TRBD1. Per germline, CDR1 SNHLY and CDR2 FYNNEI. V shed 2 bases, J shed 5 bases, and the junction held 1 base outside the gene matches. The CDR3 is 13 amino acids. CDR3 region: CASSEQGAETQYF. The CDR3 coding sequence is TGTGCCAGCAGTGAACAGGGGGCGGAGACCCAGTACTTC.

The chain couples TRBV4-2 to TRBJ2-3, with a possible D match to TRBD1 (7 bases). Germline V gene lookup returns CDR1 LGHNA and CDR2 YNFKEQ. The germline V and J ends were trimmed by 4 bases and 5 bases, with 19 bases remaining between them. This CDR3 has 16 amino acids. This CDR3 is CASSLWTGGGEDTQYF. The DNA of the CDR3 is TGTGCCAGCAGCCTTTGGACAGGAGGGGGAGAAGATACGCAGTATTTT.

J is TRBJ2-1 and V is TRBV9, with 9 bases lining up with TRBD2. V shed 1 base and J 7 bases; nucleotides not matched to a gene: 12. The V gene's germline CDR1 is SGDLS and CDR2 YYNGEE. CDR3 length: 17 amino acids. The CDR3 sequence is CASSVRPPREGGNEQFF. As DNA, the CDR3 is TGTGCCAGCAGCGTACGCCCGCCGCGGGAGGGGGGGAATGAGCAGTTCTTC.

This chain connects TRBV7-6 to TRBJ2-3, with a tentative D call TRBD2 (6 bases). V shed 5 bases and J shed 4 bases, with 10 bases lying between them. CDR3 length: 13 residues. Germline V gives CDR1 SGHVS, CDR2 FNYEAQ. Here the CDR3 DNA reads TGTGCCAGCAGCACGACTAGATCAGATACGCAGTATTTT. Protein: CASSTTRSDTQYF. Combining the CDR3 with reference TRBV7-6 and TRBJ2-3 gives the whole variable domain GAGVSQSPRYKVTKRGQDVALRCDPISGHVSLYWYRQALGQGPEFLTYFNYEAQQDKSGLPNDRFSAERPEGSISTLTIQRTEQRDSAMYRCASSTTRSDTQYFGPGTRLTVL.

This clone is labeled medium-sized. This sequence joins TRBV6-1 and TRBJ1-1; D not certain. Per the germline V gene, CDR1 is MNHNS and CDR2 is SASEGT. V lost 2 bases to trimming and J lost 3 bases, with 13 bases between them. The CDR3 totals 15 residues. In DNA, the CDR3 is TGTGCCAGCAGTGAACCCTCGGGAGGTCACACTGAAGCTTTCTTT. Its translation: CASSEPSGGHTEAFF.

V and J are TRBV18 and TRBJ2-1; 11 nucleotides agree with TRBD2. CDR3 length: 15 residues. Trimming took 7 bases from V and 6 from J; bases not matched to a gene: 8. From germline, CDR1 is KGHSH and CDR2 LQKENI. This CDR3 reads CASLPSGRLTNEQFF. The CDR3 nucleotides are TGTGCCAGCTTGCCTAGCGGGAGGCTTACCAATGAGCAGTTCTTC.

The chain carries TRBV27 and TRBJ2-5; 8 nucleotides match TRBD2. This CDR3 comprises 14 residues. V shed 5 bases and J 7 bases; nucleotides not matched to a gene: 9. Looked up from germline, CDR1 is MNHEY and CDR2 is SMNVEV (reference sequence). The CDR3 spells CASSRGGRWGTQYF. CDR3 coding DNA: TGTGCCAGCAGTAGGGGCGGGAGGTGGGGGACCCAGTACTTC.

The chain uses TRBV30 and TRBJ2-6, with D perhaps matching TRBD1 (6 bases). Germline V gene lookup returns CDR1 GTSNPN and CDR2 SVGIG (reference sequence). Trimming stripped 0 bases from V and 0 bases from J, with 9 bases between. The CDR3 consists of 16 residues. The CDR3 bases are TGTGCCTGGAGTGTCACAGGGTTCTCTGGGGCCAACGTCCTGACTTTC. Amino acids: CAWSVTGFSGANVLTF.

The genes are TRBV6-5 and TRBJ2-7; no definite D call. The CDR3 extends over 15 amino acids. Trimming took 0 bases from V and 1 from J, leaving 10 bases between them. Looked up from germline, CDR1 is MNHEY and CDR2 is SVGAGI. CDR3 in amino acids: CASSYSNDNSYEQYF. The CDR3 nucleotides read TGTGCCAGCAGTTACTCAAATGACAATTCCTACGAGCAGTACTTC.

The chain carries TRBV7-2 and TRBJ1-2; tentatively, D is TRBD1 (5 bases). Looked up from germline, CDR1 is SGHTA and CDR2 is FQGNSA. Trimming took 0 bases from V and 3 from J, leaving 8 bases between them. The CDR3 length is 14 residues. The CDR3 DNA sequence: TGTGCCAGCAGCTTAGCACAGGAATACTATGGCTACACCTTC. It specifies CASSLAQEYYGYTF.

The rearrangement uses TRBV2 and TRBJ2-1; TRBD2 matches 11 bases. J gave up 7 bases and V 4 bases, and 6 bases lay outside the gene matches. Germline-derived CDR1 and CDR2 are SNHLY and FYNNEI. This CDR3 has 15 residues. CDR3: CASSVGSGRGNEQFF. CDR3 bases: TGTGCCAGCAGTGTAGGTAGCGGGAGGGGTAATGAGCAGTTCTTC.

The rearrangement uses TRBV5-4 and TRBJ2-6; 11 bases line up with TRBD1. Looked up from germline, CDR1 is SGHNT and CDR2 is YYREEE (reference sequence). CDR3 length: 17 residues. The V segment lost 5 bases and the J segment 0 bases; nucleotides outside the gene matches: 4. The CDR3 is CASRPGTGGSGANVLTF. Here the CDR3 DNA reads TGTGCCAGCAGACCTGGGACAGGGGGCTCTGGGGCCAACGTCCTGACTTTC.

CDR3 region: CATRWGDGSGANVLTF. In nucleotides, the CDR3 is TGTGCCACCCGCTGGGGGGACGGCTCTGGGGCCAACGTCCTGACTTTC. The chain employs TRBV15 and TRBJ2-6, with D perhaps matching TRBD2 (6 bases). Germline V lookup: CDR1 LNHNV, CDR2 YYDKDF (reference sequence). The V end was cut by 8 bases, the J end by 0 bases, with 14 bases between. The CDR3 consists of 16 residues.

The rearrangement links TRBV5-4 to TRBJ2-3; TRBD2 matches 7 bases. The CDR3 length is 14 residues. CDR1 SGHNT and CDR2 YYREEE come from the germline V gene (reference sequence). After removal of 5 bases from V and 2 bases from J, the junction contained 5 bases not matched to a gene. Here the CDR3 reads CASSRAGATDTQYF. For the CDR3, the DNA is TGTGCCAGCAGTCGTGCGGGAGCCACAGATACGCAGTATTTT.

The sample holds a few counts of this clone. The chain employs TRBV4-2 and TRBJ2-1; 13 bases line up with TRBD2. The length of the CDR3 is 19 residues. After removal of 1 base from V and 0 bases from J, the junction contained 6 bases not matched to a gene. Germline V gives CDR1 LGHNA, CDR2 YNFKEQ. CDR3 DNA sequence: TGTGCCAGCAGCCAAGGAGGGACTAGCGGGACTTCCTCCTACAATGAGCAGTTCTTC. This codes for CASSQGGTSGTSSYNEQFF.

The rearrangement links TRBV20-1 to TRBJ2-1, with D unresolved. Between the trimmed V and J ends, which lost 5 bases and 4 bases, there was a span of 6 bases. The germline CDR1 and CDR2 sequences are DFQATT and SNEGSKA (reference sequence). CDR3 length: 11 amino acids. The CDR3 spells CSAPVYNEQFF. Here the CDR3 DNA reads TGCAGTGCTCCCGTTTACAATGAGCAGTTCTTC.

This chain uses TRBV6-1 with TRBJ2-3, with 9 positions matching TRBD2. This CDR3 is 16 amino acids long. CDR1 and CDR2 from the germline V gene are MNHNS and SASEGT. Trimming at V came to 2 bases and at J to 2 bases, leaving 5 bases not matched to a gene. The CDR3 DNA reads TGTGCCAGCAGTGAAAGGCTAGCGGGAACCACAGATACGCAGTATTTT. This encodes CASSERLAGTTDTQYF.

The chain combines TRBV10-3 with TRBJ2-7, with 8 bases fitting TRBD1. Germline V lookup: CDR1 ENHRY, CDR2 SYGVKD. This CDR3 is 13 amino acids long. Unmatched junction bases numbered 1, after V lost 3 bases and J lost 3 bases. Written as DNA, the CDR3 is TGTGCCATCAGTGAACAGGGGGGCTACGAGCAGTACTTC. Translated: CAISEQGGYEQYF.